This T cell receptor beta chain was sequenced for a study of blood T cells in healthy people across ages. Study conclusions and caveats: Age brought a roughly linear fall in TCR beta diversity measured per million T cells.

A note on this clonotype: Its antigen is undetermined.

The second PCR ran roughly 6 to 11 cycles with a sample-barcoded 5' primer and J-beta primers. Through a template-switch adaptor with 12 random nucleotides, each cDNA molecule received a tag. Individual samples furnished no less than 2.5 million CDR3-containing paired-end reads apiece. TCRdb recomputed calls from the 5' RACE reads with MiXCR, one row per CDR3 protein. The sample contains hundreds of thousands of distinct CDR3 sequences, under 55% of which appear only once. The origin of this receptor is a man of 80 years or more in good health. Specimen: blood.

The CDR3 protein is CSVGLFGTGDSEQYF. CDR3 coding DNA: TGCAGCGTAGGCCTTTTTGGGACAGGGGATTCCGAGCAGTACTTC. The chain is built from TRBV29-1 and TRBJ2-7; 10 bases match TRBD1. Germline V gives CDR1 SQVTM, CDR2 ANQGSEA. Trimming removed 6 bases from V and 6 bases from J; junction bases left unmatched: 14. There are 15 residues in the CDR3.